This T cell receptor (beta chain) was sequenced for a study of cytomegalovirus exposure and HLA in healthy donors. For the study at large: Earlier, 150 million to 200 million T cells were analyzed, and some 120 million unique TCR beta sequences were found among them.

Germline assignment: CDR1 SQVTM and CDR2 ANQGSEA. The CDR3 loop spans 11 amino acids. Trimming took off 4 bases at V and 11 bases at J, with 14 bases between the two ends. PCR employed 60 Vbeta and 13 Jbeta primers. Profiled with immunoSEQ multiplex PCR; TCRdb holds only in-frame clones, not every one. The repertoire holds about 170,000 clones, with roughly 81% as singletons. This clone was observed a handful of times. The V call is TRBV29-1, the J call TRBJ1-1; D uncertain. Sequencing input: PBMCs. This sequence originates from a man younger than 40 in good health and CMV-seropositive. As DNA, the CDR3 is TGCAGCGTTGGGGAGTACTTAGGCGCTTTCTTT. Residues: CSVGEYLGAFF.